The text below deals with one T cell receptor (beta chain). Its antigen specificity is not known. Base qualities are not provided; no much larger clone lies one nucleotide away. Library generation was performed with the immunoSEQ multiplex PCR assay. For the multiplex PCR, a mixture combining 60 forward primers for TCR Vbeta segments and 13 reverse primers for TCR Jbeta segments was used. The CDR3 region of rearranged TCR beta genes was amplified from genomic DNA with a multiplex PCR assay. Amplified TCR beta libraries were sequenced as 87-base-pair reads on the Illumina HiSeq System. Concerning the study's data processing: A later analysis tallied 75 million to 95 million unique TCR beta chains across the 660 or so repertoires, and about 12 million of those chains were shared by two or more donors. Raw reads were error-corrected and collapsed into unique sequences with a nearest-neighbor algorithm that merged closely related sequences to remove PCR and sequencing errors. V, D and J gene segments were assigned by aligning CDR3 sequences to IMGT reference sequences. For a sequence to be retained, a match of at least six nucleotides was required to both a V gene segment and a J gene segment. A rearrangement was called productive if the CDR3 had no stop codons and remained in frame with V and J, and every other rearrangement was called non-productive. Following IMGT convention, CDR3 was defined as the stretch from the second conserved V-encoded cysteine to the conserved J-encoded phenylalanine. The earlier analysis of about 570 of the donors excluded any sequence lacking an unambiguous match to a single V gene segment. An earlier analysis of approximately 590 of the donors called V segments functional above 56.7% productive rearrangements and segregating when the between-donor standard deviation exceeded 5%. A statistical classification framework was built to diagnose cytomegalovirus status from the catalog of TCR beta chain sequences. A later analysis assigned V and J genes by comparing TCR nucleotide sequences with IMGT/GENE-DB human TR gene sequences. A later analysis assigned CDR3 sequences and most-parsimonious VDJ recombination scenarios with the TCRdist pipeline. In a later analysis, every TCR beta chain was defined by the combination of its CDR3 amino acid sequence and its V-gene family, and reads without a unique V-gene family were dropped. To address suspected cross-contamination and a sequencing artifact, a later analysis removed 550 to 750 highly shared, low-generation-probability nucleotide sequences. A later analysis calculated a clonal expansion index for each public chain from normalized within-repertoire ranks of inferred template counts. In a later analysis, generation probabilities were computed using a VDJ recombination model fitted to out-of-frame rearrangements, and the results were checked against IGoR. In a later analysis, hypergeometric tests were used to score TCR-TCR, TCR-HLA and TCR-CMV co-occurrence, with a repertoire-size bias correction applied to TCR pairs. False discovery rates were estimated in a later analysis by permuting HLA or CMV assignments 20 times. In a later analysis, co-occurring TCRs were grouped using DBSCAN, with TCRdist sequence similarity added in when clustering inside HLA-allele-positive subsets. Co-occurrence clustering excluded repertoires with fewer than 30,000 or more than 120,000 public chains, plus five with anomalous nucleotide sharing. The immuneACCESS repertoire file appears here via TCRdb, limited to in-frame rearrangements. These files lack a portion of the clones; in checked studies, under half of the deficit traces to unresolved V genes, and the cause of the others is not known. Clone size and V and J calls were adopted from that table, with D and trimming inferred from the DNA. Within this sample are over 85,000 clones, with around 81% of them counted one time only. Of the sample, approximately 3.7% falls within the top ten clones.

The cohort was made up of under 800 healthy bone marrow donors. At the time of sampling, every cohort member was nominally healthy, though immune exposures that went unrecorded were likely present. The donor was CMV seropositive and belonged to the group of more than 250 seropositive cohort members. Each donor provided a peripheral blood sample, and peripheral blood mononuclear cells were used for TCR beta sequencing. Genomic DNA extraction from the blood cell samples was performed with the Qiagen DNeasy Blood Extraction Kit. Clipping removes 5 bases from V and 6 bases from J, with 7 as the unmatched junction base count. The CDR3 covers 15 residues, taking in both the cysteine and the phenylalanine. The sequence is cut down to CDR3 DNA, 45 bases in frame from base 1. According to the germline V gene, CDR1 reads MNHNS and CDR2 reads SASEGT. The data belong to a study of cytomegalovirus exposure and HLA in healthy donors (dated by TCRdb to the late 2010s). Notes on the research overall: An earlier analysis of more than 550 of the donors reported 276 Gb of sequence data and 117 million unique TCR beta sequences obtained from 180 million or so T cells. An early release that covered 640 HLA-typed donors contained approximately 290 gigabases of sequencing data and around 85 million unique TCR sequences. Of the roughly 410 genotyped donors, roughly 76% were placed in the genetic ancestry cluster associated with self-reported Caucasian donors. The aim of the study was to test whether cataloging public T cell receptors could identify signatures of past pathogen exposure. Using immunosequencing, the study profiled T cell repertoires from around 670 subjects and related those repertoires to cytomegalovirus serostatus. In addition to the first cohort of about 650 subjects, a separate validation cohort of approximately 120 different subjects was used. To predict cytomegalovirus infection status, the study combined high-throughput TCR immunosequencing, statistical association of individual TCRs with disease status, and machine learning. To study patterns of TCR occurrence, a later analysis re-analyzed previously published TCR beta repertoires from around 700 donors and added high-resolution HLA genotyping. Rather than using new phenotypic data, the later analysis identified candidate immune exposures from TCR beta sequences and from how often those sequences occurred across donors. In an earlier analysis of roughly 580 of the donors, high-throughput TCR beta sequencing was used to judge whether each TCR beta V gene segment behaved as functional or pseudogenic. Donor age, sex, ethnicity and CMV serostatus were compiled together with the repertoire data. A later genetic analysis took genome-wide SNP genotypes for about 55% of the roughly 700 donors and used that subset as a discovery cohort. All discovery cohort repertoires had been generated using a single sequencing platform. Class I and class II HLA loci were covered by the typing at four-digit resolution. Typing coverage varied by locus: roughly 629-640 donors for A, B, C, DRB1 and DQB1; 500 to 550 for DQA1; nearly 610 for DPA1; 450 to 480 for DPB1. A handful of DR-DQ haplotypes were treated as single units for association and clustering because of strong linkage in the cohort. On average, about 200,000 unique TCR beta nucleotide sequences were sequenced per donor among 300 to 500 genotyped donors of the cohort, with 15% to 20% of those sequences being non-productive. Overall results and qualifications from the work: In an earlier analysis of fewer than 700 of the donors, most TCR beta V segments appeared in productive rearrangements about 87% or about 30% of the time, broadly matching IMGT annotations. Because counts were too low, more than 15 rarely observed V segments, including chromosome 9 orphons, were left out of the earlier analysis of roughly 600 of the donors. This cohort had only TCR beta chains sequenced, and the lack of alpha or paired-chain data limited which features could be detected. Because some donors lacked HLA typing at each locus, the association tests relied only on the typed subset. Specific HLA alleles were associated with around 18,000 TCR beta sequences at a false discovery rate of 0.05 in a later analysis. For the cohort, immune exposure information was limited to CMV serostatus. A further reported finding was that TCR beta sequences accurately predicted the HLA-A and HLA-B alleles for most subjects in the first cohort. According to a later analysis, TCR association rates differed among HLA loci, with DRB1 alleles showing the most associated TCRs and HLA-C alleles showing the fewest. The presence/absence analyses assumed that sequencing depth was roughly uniform across donors, and that assumption may not be true. In a later genetic analysis, a missense DCLRE1C variant was associated with V-gene and J-gene trimming of TCR beta chains, and the association was replicated in an independent cohort. According to the authors, the approach could potentially be generalized to other disease states and immunological phenotypes. A total of some 180 TCR beta chains were listed by the study as associated with cytomegalovirus. A cluster of highly shared sequence variants was judged likely to be a technical artifact of the sequencing pipeline. In a later genetic analysis, fewer N-insertions in productive TCRs were reported among donors in an Asian-associated ancestry cluster than the roughly 700-donor mean. Linkage disequilibrium might explain the correlated functional status among segregating V segments, but an unknown experimental factor could not be ruled out. Strong co-occurrence of HLA alleles, especially DR and DQ, made assigning TCR associations to individual alleles difficult. Most CMV-associated TCR beta chains appeared to be HLA-restricted in a later analysis, and the HLA associations seemed to be driven largely by CMV exposure. A later analysis reported that several top co-occurrence clusters appeared linked to parvovirus B19, influenza, CMV and Epstein-Barr virus. Across donors, most TCR sequences were observed very rarely, whereas some public TCRs were present in many individuals. The classifier was reported to diagnose cytomegalovirus status with high specificity and sensitivity in both the original cohort and the validation cohort. A later analysis found that HLA-associated TCR beta chains were more clonally expanded and had lower generation probabilities than equally common non-associated chains. Some IMGT-functional V segments, including TRBV6-2 and TRBV6-3, could not be told apart with the 87-base-pair reads, so those segments were excluded. In vitro tests confirmed that a few of the cytomegalovirus-associated TCR beta chains recognize cytomegalovirus antigens.

Sample: PBMCs. This sequence uses TRBV6-1 and TRBJ1-6; 7 central bases correspond to TRBD1. The source is a female donor in good health and CMV-seropositive. CDR3 protein: CASSSGTASNSPLHF. The bases read TGTGCCAGCAGTTCCGGGACAGCCTCTAATTCACCCCTCCACTTT.